These T cell receptor beta chains were read from a single sample in a study of T cells in localized non-small cell lung cancer. Clones were sequenced by immunoSEQ multiplex PCR, and TCRdb holds only the in-frame ones, with some missing. Altogether over 20,000 clones are present, more than 70% being singletons, with the ten largest covering around a sixth. This sample comprised PBMCs, obtained before any cancer treatment. The receptors were sampled from a woman aged 35 to 75 with stage II squamous cell lung carcinoma. CDR3s include the opening cysteine and the closing phenylalanine or tryptophan. The D gene is left open where the match is weak. A row's size may be missing; if present it is once, few, many or a size class.

abundance: -; v_gene: TRBV18; d_gene: -; j_gene: TRBJ1-3; CDR3nt: TGTGCCAGCTCACCTCAACGAGTCTCTGGAAACACCATATATTTT; CDR3aa: CASSPQRVSGNTIYF
abundance: -; v_gene: TRBV7-2; d_gene: -; j_gene: TRBJ1-5; CDR3nt: TGTGCCAGCAGCCCGGGTAGTAGCAATCAGCCCCAGCATTTT; CDR3aa: CASSPGSSNQPQHF
abundance: once; v_gene: TRBV7-2; d_gene: -; j_gene: TRBJ1-5; CDR3nt: TGTGCCAGCTCCTGGCGTTTTACTAGCAATCAGCCCCAGCATTTT; CDR3aa: CASSWRFTSNQPQHF
abundance: -; v_gene: TRBV5-1; d_gene: -; j_gene: TRBJ2-1; CDR3nt: TGCGCCAGCAGCTTGTTGGAGGATGAGCAGTTCTTC; CDR3aa: CASSLLEDEQFF
abundance: -; v_gene: TRBV7-2; d_gene: TRBD2; j_gene: TRBJ2-7; CDR3nt: TGTGCCAGCAGCAATAGCGGGAGGGACTACGAGCAGTACTTC; CDR3aa: CASSNSGRDYEQYF
abundance: few; v_gene: TRBV11-3; d_gene: -; j_gene: TRBJ2-1; CDR3nt: TGTGCCAGCAGCCCCCATGAGCAGTTCTTC; CDR3aa: CASSPHEQFF
abundance: -; v_gene: TRBV6-6; d_gene: -; j_gene: TRBJ2-1; CDR3nt: TGTGCCAGCAGCTCAATCGGGCCCAACAATGAGCAGTTCTTC; CDR3aa: CASSSIGPNNEQFF
abundance: -; v_gene: TRBV7-2; d_gene: -; j_gene: TRBJ1-4; CDR3nt: TGTGCCAGCAGCTTGAGTTTTGGTGAAAAACTGTTTTTT; CDR3aa: CASSLSFGEKLFF
abundance: once; v_gene: TRBV5-1; d_gene: -; j_gene: TRBJ2-3; CDR3nt: TGCGCCAGCAGCTTGGCAAACATCCCAGATACGCAGTATTTT; CDR3aa: CASSLANIPDTQYF
abundance: few; v_gene: TRBV5-4; d_gene: -; j_gene: TRBJ2-7; CDR3nt: TGTGCCAGCAGCTTGGGTGGGAACTACGAGCAGTACTTC; CDR3aa: CASSLGGNYEQYF
abundance: few; v_gene: TRBV6-1; d_gene: -; j_gene: TRBJ1-2; CDR3nt: TGTGCCAGCAGTTGGGAGGAACAGGGACTAGGGGGCTACACCTTC; CDR3aa: CASSWEEQGLGGYTF
abundance: -; v_gene: TRBV19; d_gene: -; j_gene: TRBJ1-2; CDR3nt: TGTGCCAGTAGTTCCCTGGACATCATGGGGGGCTACACCTTC; CDR3aa: CASSSLDIMGGYTF
abundance: -; v_gene: TRBV4-1; d_gene: TRBD1; j_gene: TRBJ1-5; CDR3nt: TGCGCCAGCAGCCAAGGATTACAGGGGGCGAGACAGCCCCAGCATTTT; CDR3aa: CASSQGLQGARQPQHF
abundance: -; v_gene: TRBV4-3; d_gene: -; j_gene: TRBJ1-3; CDR3nt: TGCGCCAGCAGCCAAAAAGGGGCGGCTGGAAACACCATATATTTT; CDR3aa: CASSQKGAAGNTIYF
abundance: -; v_gene: TRBV5-8; d_gene: TRBD1; j_gene: TRBJ1-2; CDR3nt: TGTGCCAGCAGCCGACAGGGTGGCTATGGCTACACCTTC; CDR3aa: CASSRQGGYGYTF
abundance: -; v_gene: TRBV7-2; d_gene: TRBD1; j_gene: TRBJ2-3; CDR3nt: TGTGCCAGCAGCTCCACAGGGGCGGCAGATACGCAGTATTTT; CDR3aa: CASSSTGAADTQYF
abundance: -; v_gene: TRBV30; d_gene: -; j_gene: TRBJ1-3; CDR3nt: TGTGCCTGGACCGGGACCGGGTCTGGAAACACCATATATTTT; CDR3aa: CAWTGTGSGNTIYF
abundance: -; v_gene: TRBV18; d_gene: TRBD1; j_gene: TRBJ2-5; CDR3nt: TGTGCCAGCTCAAACCGGGACAGGGAAGAGACCCAGTACTTC; CDR3aa: CASSNRDREETQYF
abundance: once; v_gene: TRBV4-3; d_gene: -; j_gene: TRBJ1-2; CDR3nt: TGCGCCAGCAGCCAAGGCCACGGGGGCAGGCGCTACACCTTC; CDR3aa: CASSQGHGGRRYTF
abundance: -; v_gene: TRBV5-5; d_gene: TRBD1; j_gene: TRBJ2-7; CDR3nt: TGTGCCAGCAGCTTGGAGGGGGCCCTATTCTACGAGCAGTACTTC; CDR3aa: CASSLEGALFYEQYF
abundance: -; v_gene: TRBV7-9; d_gene: -; j_gene: TRBJ2-7; CDR3nt: TGTGCCAGCCGGGGGTGGGGAGACGATGAGCAGTACTTC; CDR3aa: CASRGWGDDEQYF
abundance: few; v_gene: TRBV7-8; d_gene: -; j_gene: TRBJ2-7; CDR3nt: TGTGCCAGCAGCTTGGGACGACTACTCTCCTACGAGCAGTACTTC; CDR3aa: CASSLGRLLSYEQYF
abundance: -; v_gene: TRBV27; d_gene: -; j_gene: TRBJ1-2; CDR3nt: TGTGCCAGCAGTTCAACACCCCAGGGGCTCTATGGCTACACCTTC; CDR3aa: CASSSTPQGLYGYTF
abundance: once; v_gene: TRBV10-2; d_gene: -; j_gene: TRBJ2-1; CDR3nt: TGCGCCAGCAGTGAGTCGAGGGAGGTATCTGATGAGCAGTTCTTC; CDR3aa: CASSESREVSDEQFF
abundance: -; v_gene: TRBV19; d_gene: -; j_gene: TRBJ1-3; CDR3nt: TGTGCCAGTAGACAAACAGGGACCTCTGGAAACACCATATATTTT; CDR3aa: CASRQTGTSGNTIYF
abundance: -; v_gene: TRBV29-1; d_gene: -; j_gene: TRBJ1-4; CDR3nt: TGCAGCGTTGTGGGGCGAAATGAAAAACTGTTTTTT; CDR3aa: CSVVGRNEKLFF
abundance: once; v_gene: TRBV9; d_gene: -; j_gene: TRBJ2-7; CDR3nt: TGTGCCAGCAGCGTAGGGCTGTTTGAGGACTACGAGCAGTACTTC; CDR3aa: CASSVGLFEDYEQYF
abundance: -; v_gene: TRBV7-2; d_gene: -; j_gene: TRBJ2-2; CDR3nt: TGTGCCAGCAGACTTTACCACTCCCTGAACACCGGGGAGCTGTTTTTT; CDR3aa: CASRLYHSLNTGELFF
abundance: -; v_gene: TRBV18; d_gene: -; j_gene: TRBJ2-3; CDR3nt: TGTGCCAGCTCACCACCGAATCGCGGGGTCATAGGCACAGATACGCAGTATTTT; CDR3aa: CASSPPNRGVIGTDTQYF
abundance: -; v_gene: TRBV11-2; d_gene: -; j_gene: TRBJ2-1; CDR3nt: TGTGCCAGCAGCTCTCCGGGACGTAGCTCCTACAATGAGCAGTTCTTC; CDR3aa: CASSSPGRSSYNEQFF
abundance: -; v_gene: TRBV10-1; d_gene: -; j_gene: TRBJ2-1; CDR3nt: TGCGCCAGCAGTGGCCTACCGGGACCCGACTACAATGAGCAGTTCTTC; CDR3aa: CASSGLPGPDYNEQFF
abundance: few; v_gene: TRBV28; d_gene: -; j_gene: TRBJ1-1; CDR3nt: TGTGCCAGCAGTTTGATTAACACTGAAGCTTTCTTT; CDR3aa: CASSLINTEAFF
abundance: once; v_gene: TRBV6-1; d_gene: -; j_gene: TRBJ1-5; CDR3nt: TGTGCCAGCAGGGGGGAAAGCAATCAGCCCCAGCATTTT; CDR3aa: CASRGESNQPQHF
abundance: -; v_gene: TRBV4-3; d_gene: TRBD1; j_gene: TRBJ2-1; CDR3nt: TGCGCCAGCAGCCAAGAAGGGACAGGGGGCATTGGGCAGTTCTTC; CDR3aa: CASSQEGTGGIGQFF
abundance: -; v_gene: TRBV28; d_gene: -; j_gene: TRBJ2-5; CDR3nt: TGTGCCAGCACAACGGCCAAAGAGACCCAGTACTTC; CDR3aa: CASTTAKETQYF
abundance: -; v_gene: TRBV28; d_gene: -; j_gene: TRBJ1-3; CDR3nt: TGTGCCAGCAGTTTACCCGAACAGGGCTTCTCTGGAAACACCATATATTTT; CDR3aa: CASSLPEQGFSGNTIYF
abundance: -; v_gene: TRBV6-6; d_gene: -; j_gene: TRBJ2-5; CDR3nt: TGTGCCAGCAGTTACTCAGGGGGAGGGCTCGAGACCCAGTACTTC; CDR3aa: CASSYSGGGLETQYF
abundance: -; v_gene: TRBV7-2; d_gene: -; j_gene: TRBJ2-2; CDR3nt: TGTGCCAGCAGCTTACCCGCCACCGGGGAGCTGTTTTTT; CDR3aa: CASSLPATGELFF
abundance: -; v_gene: TRBV4-3; d_gene: TRBD1; j_gene: TRBJ2-3; CDR3nt: TGCGCCAGCAGCCAAGAATACGGACAGGGACGCACAGATACGCAGTATTTT; CDR3aa: CASSQEYGQGRTDTQYF
abundance: -; v_gene: TRBV19; d_gene: TRBD1; j_gene: TRBJ2-6; CDR3nt: TGTGCCAGTAGTATGGGACAGCTGAGCTCTGGGGCCAACGTCCTGACTTTC; CDR3aa: CASSMGQLSSGANVLTF
abundance: -; v_gene: TRBV7-9; d_gene: TRBD2; j_gene: TRBJ2-3; CDR3nt: TGTGCCAGCAGCCTGGGGGGGACTAGTGGAACAGATACGCAGTATTTT; CDR3aa: CASSLGGTSGTDTQYF
abundance: -; v_gene: TRBV28; d_gene: -; j_gene: TRBJ2-1; CDR3nt: TGTGCCAGCAGTTTTTACCGGGCCAGCGGTGAGCAGTTCTTC; CDR3aa: CASSFYRASGEQFF
abundance: -; v_gene: TRBV5-6; d_gene: TRBD1; j_gene: TRBJ1-4; CDR3nt: TGTGCCAGCAGCTTGAGGACAGGGTTTAACGAAAAACTGTTTTTT; CDR3aa: CASSLRTGFNEKLFF
abundance: -; v_gene: TRBV19; d_gene: -; j_gene: TRBJ1-2; CDR3nt: TGTGCCAGTAGTATAGGAGGAAGAGGCTGGGGTAACTATGGCTACACCTTC; CDR3aa: CASSIGGRGWGNYGYTF
abundance: -; v_gene: TRBV9; d_gene: TRBD2; j_gene: TRBJ2-1; CDR3nt: TGTGCCAGCAGCTCAGCGGGAGTAAGGGACAATGAGCAGTTCTTC; CDR3aa: CASSSAGVRDNEQFF